This is a list of T cell receptor beta chains from one sample in a study of cytomegalovirus exposure and HLA in healthy donors. Assay: immunoSEQ multiplex PCR; the TCRdb copy retains only in-frame clones and omits some. The repertoire holds 110,000 or so clones, with about 76% as singletons. The sample was PBMCs. The receptors were gathered from a woman in her thirties in good health and CMV-seronegative. Both conserved end residues are part of each CDR3. D genes are given only for firm matches. Rows may omit the clone size; those that give it use once, few, many or a size class.

clone_size	d_call	v_call	cdr3_length	j_call	cdr3_nt	cdr3_aa
NA	NA	TRBV19	15	TRBJ2-1	TGTGCCAGTAGTATACGGGCGGGCTCCTACAATGAGCAGTTCTTC	CASSIRAGSYNEQFF
NA	TRBD2	TRBV5-5	16	TRBJ2-5	TGTGCCAGCAGCTTGGAGTTAGCGGGCCTCAGGGAGACCCAGTACTTC	CASSLELAGLRETQYF
NA	NA	TRBV28	11	TRBJ2-7	TGTGCCAGCAGCTTGCGCTACGAGCAGTACTTC	CASSLRYEQYF
NA	TRBD1	TRBV28	15	TRBJ2-5	TGTGCCAGCAGTACCCCGACAGGGGCCCAAGAGACCCAGTACTTC	CASSTPTGAQETQYF
NA	TRBD2	TRBV9	15	TRBJ2-7	TGTGCCAGCAGCGCCGGGACTAGCTCTTCGTACGAGCAGTACTTC	CASSAGTSSSYEQYF
few	TRBD1	TRBV5-4	15	TRBJ2-7	TGTGCCAGCAGCTTGGGAGGGGGCGCTTGGAGCGAGCAGTACTTC	CASSLGGGAWSEQYF
NA	NA	TRBV10-2	14	TRBJ1-2	TGCGCCAGCACGGCTACAGGGTCCCTCTATGGCTACACCTTC	CASTATGSLYGYTF
NA	TRBD1	TRBV5-4	13	TRBJ2-7	TGTGCCAGCAGCTCGGGACAGCAGTACGAGCAGTACTTC	CASSSGQQYEQYF
NA	NA	TRBV10-1	14	TRBJ2-5	TGCGCCAGCAGTGCCTCGGGGTTTCAAGAGACCCAGTACTTC	CASSASGFQETQYF
once	TRBD1	TRBV6-5	12	TRBJ1-2	TGTGCCAGCAGCCGACAGGGGTATGGCTACACCTTC	CASSRQGYGYTF
NA	TRBD2	TRBV6-1	14	TRBJ2-7	TGTGCCAGCAGTGTGTATCCTAGCGGGTACGAGCAGTACTTC	CASSVYPSGYEQYF
NA	NA	TRBV6-5	14	TRBJ1-1	TGTGCCAGCAGTTACCGGGGGACGGAACACTCAGCTTTCTTT	CASSYRGTEHSAFF
NA	NA	TRBV29-1	11	TRBJ1-2	TGCAGCGCAAAGGGGTTGGATGGCTACACCTTC	CSAKGLDGYTF
NA	TRBD1	TRBV4-1	14	TRBJ2-7	TGCGCCAGCAGCCCCCGGACAGGTACCTACGAGCAGTACTTC	CASSPRTGTYEQYF
NA	NA	TRBV5-1	11	TRBJ2-3	TGCGCCAGCAGCTTGGGGGGACTGCTTTATTTT	CASSLGGLLYF
NA	TRBD2	TRBV5-4	15	TRBJ2-3	TGTGCCAGCAGCACAGCGGGAGGACGCACAGATACGCAGTATTTT	CASSTAGGRTDTQYF
NA	NA	TRBV7-9	14	TRBJ1-1	TGTGCCAGCAGCGTACAGGGAATGAACACTGAAGCTTTCTTT	CASSVQGMNTEAFF
NA	NA	TRBV29-1	12	TRBJ1-1	TGCAGCGTTGACCGGGGGGGGACTGAAGCTTTCTTT	CSVDRGGTEAFF
NA	NA	TRBV13	11	TRBJ1-2	TGTGCCAGCAGCTCACTGAGTGTCTACACCTTC	CASSSLSVYTF
few	NA	TRBV6-4	17	TRBJ2-7	TGTGCCAGCAGTCCCAACGAGCGGGCACTCAGCTCCTACGAGCAGTACTTC	CASSPNERALSSYEQYF
NA	TRBD1	TRBV7-9	14	TRBJ2-2	TGTGCCAGCACAGGGACAGCGAACACCGGGGAGCTGTTTTTT	CASTGTANTGELFF
NA	NA	TRBV30	13	TRBJ1-6	TGTGCCTGGGGAGACAGCTATAATTCACCCCTCCACTTT	CAWGDSYNSPLHF
NA	NA	TRBV5-6	15	TRBJ2-3	TGTGCCAGCAGCTTAGGCTCAGGGGACACAGATACGCAGTATTTT	CASSLGSGDTDTQYF
NA	NA	TRBV29-1	13	TRBJ2-6	TGCAGCGTCGGGGTACGAGGGGCCAACGTCCTGACTTTC	CSVGVRGANVLTF
few	NA	TRBV7-9	15	TRBJ2-3	TGTGCCAGCAGCGTCTCGCAGGGGCGCGTGGATACGCAGTATTTT	CASSVSQGRVDTQYF
NA	TRBD1	TRBV7-9	14	TRBJ2-7	TGTGCCAGCAGCCGAGGGGGCGCTAACTACGAGCAGTACTTC	CASSRGGANYEQYF
NA	NA	TRBV7-8	16	TRBJ2-1	TGTGCCAGCAGCCATAGACAGGTGGGGCCCTACAATGAGCAGTTCTTC	CASSHRQVGPYNEQFF
NA	NA	TRBV7-2	17	TRBJ2-6	TGTGCCAGCAGGCGCCCGGGAGCCAGGTCTGGGGCCAACGTCCTGACTTTC	CASRRPGARSGANVLTF
NA	TRBD2	TRBV10-1	16	TRBJ2-3	TGCGCCAGCAGTGAGAGCCCTAGCGGGAGAATTGGTACGCAGTATTTT	CASSESPSGRIGTQYF
NA	NA	TRBV30	14	TRBJ2-7	TGTGCCTGGAGTGTACTCCCCATAACCTACGAGCAGTACTTC	CAWSVLPITYEQYF
NA	TRBD2	TRBV14	14	TRBJ2-1	TGTGCCAGCAGCCCCAGACTAGCTGGGGATGAGCAGTTCTTC	CASSPRLAGDEQFF
NA	NA	TRBV18	15	TRBJ2-2	TGTGCCAGCTCACCCGGAGGGGATGGAACCGGGGAGCTGTTTTTT	CASSPGGDGTGELFF
once	NA	TRBV11-3	16	TRBJ1-1	TGTGCCAGCAGCTCTCCGAAGGAGGGCCGGGGGACTGAAGCTTTCTTT	CASSSPKEGRGTEAFF
NA	TRBD2	TRBV6-1	15	TRBJ2-3	TGTGCCAGCACCCTAGGGGCGGGAGGGCCAGATACGCAGTATTTT	CASTLGAGGPDTQYF
NA	TRBD1	TRBV15	17	TRBJ1-4	TGTGCCACCAGTCCGGACAGGGGCTATACCCGAAATGAAAAACTGTTTTTT	CATSPDRGYTRNEKLFF